Below are 28 T cell receptor beta chains sequenced from a single sample in a study of shared clonotypes between healthy human individuals. The table came from immunoSEQ multiplex PCR; TCRdb's copy has only in-frame clones and leaves some out. This sample yields 400,000 or so clones, of which 96% are seen a single time; approximately 0.32% belongs to the top ten. Sequencing used memory CD8+ T cells sorted from blood. Noted subset: CD45RO+ cells pooled with CCR7-negative TemRA cells. All receptors derive from a man younger than 40 in good health.

This sequence joins TRBV6-6 and TRBJ2-7, with a possible D match to TRBD2 (6 bases). The V and J ends lost 5 bases and 5 bases respectively, with 7 bases between them. Germline V gives CDR1 MNHNY, CDR2 SVGAGI (reference sequence). This CDR3 contains 11 residues. CDR3 sequence reads: CASSGGNEQYF. The CDR3 nucleotides are TGTGCCAGCAGTGGAGGGAACGAGCAGTACTTC.

V usage is TRBV4-2 and J usage is TRBJ2-3; 8 bases are a match to TRBD2. This CDR3 is built from 16 residues. V lost 4 bases to trimming and J lost 3 bases; unmatched junction nucleotides: 9. Germline-derived CDR1 and CDR2 are LGHNA and YNFKEQ. CDR3 loop: CASSLAGGGRTDTQYF. DNA for the CDR3: TGTGCCAGCAGCCTCGCGGGGGGAGGAAGGACAGATACGCAGTATTTT.

This sequence joins TRBV29-1 and TRBJ2-5; D is perhaps TRBD1 or TRBD2 (5 bases each). V lost 5 bases, J lost 2 bases, and 12 bases lay in between. CDR1 is SQVTM, CDR2 ANQGSEA, per germline. The CDR3 is 13 amino acids. The CDR3 DNA follows: TGCAGCGTTCCCCGGGGCCCACAAGAGACCCAGTACTTC. Its translation is CSVPRGPQETQYF.

This chain links TRBV30 with TRBJ2-7, with D tentatively TRBD2 (6 bases). V was pared by 3 bases and J by 0 bases, with 6 bases between. There are 12 residues in the CDR3. CDR1 GTSNPN and CDR2 SVGIG come from the germline V gene (reference sequence). The CDR3 is CAWRTSSYEQYF. For the CDR3, the DNA is TGTGCCTGGAGGACTAGCTCCTACGAGCAGTACTTC.

This clone has just one count. This chain joins TRBV27 and TRBJ2-2; D gene uncertain. Deletions cut 2 bases from V and 1 base from J, with 11 bases between. Germline lookup yields CDR1 MNHEY and CDR2 SMNVEV (reference sequence). CDR3 size: 16 residues. Here the CDR3 reads CASSLRSTKNTGELFF. CDR3 in DNA: TGTGCCAGCAGTTTACGGAGCACGAAGAACACCGGGGAGCTGTTTTTT.

The J gene is TRBJ1-2, the V gene TRBV5-5, with 8 bases that match TRBD1. Germline CDR1 reads SGHKS; CDR2 reads YYEKEE (reference sequence). Unmatched junction bases numbered 6, after V lost 0 bases and J lost 5 bases. This CDR3 region has 15 residues. CDR3 protein: CASSLGPDREYGYTF. For the CDR3, the DNA is TGTGCCAGCAGCTTGGGGCCGGACAGGGAGTATGGCTACACCTTC.

In regard to this clone: The sample carries other DNA sequences with the same CDR3. This sequence joins TRBV28 and TRBJ1-1; 8 bases fit TRBD1. The CDR3 runs to 13 residues. The V segment lost 3 bases and the J segment 3 bases; nucleotides outside the gene matches: 0. CDR1 is MDHEN and CDR2 is SYDVKM in the germline V gene. CDR3 residues: CASSLDRDTEAFF. CDR3 coding DNA: TGTGCCAGCAGTTTGGACAGGGACACTGAAGCTTTCTTT.

This clone was found a few times. The rearrangement uses TRBV10-1 and TRBJ2-7, with 14 bases that match TRBD2. The germline gives CDR1 WNHNN, CDR2 SYGVQD (reference sequence). The CDR3 spans 16 residues. The junction had 1 base not matched to a gene; V was cut back by 0 bases and J by 3 bases. The CDR3 DNA sequence: TGCGCCAGCAGTGAGTCCGGACTAGCGGGAGGCTACGAGCAGTACTTC. It is translated as CASSESGLAGGYEQYF.

The CDR3 DNA sequence: TGCGCCAGCAGTCACACTGAAGCTTTCTTT. This translates into CASSHTEAFF. The chain couples TRBV23-1 to TRBJ1-1, with D hard to call. TRBV23-1 is reported as an ORF; its role is uncertain. The CDR3 is 10 amino acids. The ends were cut back, 3 bases at V and 4 bases at J, with 0 bases in the middle.

The chain uses TRBV27 and TRBJ2-1; TRBD1 or TRBD2 may be the D gene (5 bases each). V lost 5 bases and J 3 bases, leaving 14 bases between the germline ends. In germline, CDR1 is MNHEY, CDR2 SMNVEV (reference sequence). There are 15 residues in the CDR3. The CDR3, as DNA: TGTGCCAGCAGTGTGGGACCCTCCGTCTACAATGAGCAGTTCTTC. Translating gives CASSVGPSVYNEQFF.

The chain is built from TRBV11-2 and TRBJ2-7; no firm D call. Trimming cost V 4 bases and J 3 bases, with 25 bases left between them. The length of the CDR3 is 18 residues. Per the germline V gene, CDR1 is SGHAT and CDR2 is FQNNGV. CDR3 in DNA: TGTGCCAGCAGCTCTAGTAACCAGAGGCCAGCGAGAGACTACGAGCAGTACTTC. It yields the protein CASSSSNQRPARDYEQYF.

About this clone itself: The identical CDR3 is also encoded by other nucleotide sequences in the sample. The gene calls are TRBV4-1 and TRBJ2-7, with 9 bases aligning to TRBD1. Germline V gene lookup returns CDR1 MGHRA and CDR2 YSYEKL. J was trimmed by 0 bases and V by 3 bases; bases with no gene match: 0. The CDR3 is 14 residues long. The CDR3 DNA is TGCGCCAGCAGCCAGACAGGGGGCTCCTACGAGCAGTACTTC. This sequence encodes CASSQTGGSYEQYF.

The J gene is TRBJ2-7, the V gene TRBV6-5; D not resolved. V was trimmed by 0 bases and J by 2 bases, leaving 2 bases between them. Germline assignment: CDR1 MNHEY and CDR2 SVGAGI. The CDR3 is made up of 12 amino acids. The CDR3 reads CASSYSTYEQYF. Here the CDR3 DNA reads TGTGCCAGCAGTTACTCCACCTACGAGCAGTACTTC.

As regards this clone: Other DNA sequences from this sample encode an identical CDR3 as well. The J gene is TRBJ2-5, the V gene TRBV29-1, with D perhaps matching TRBD2 (6 bases). CDR1 and CDR2 from the germline V gene are SQVTM and ANQGSEA. This CDR3 comprises 12 residues. Trimming cost V 4 bases and J 2 bases, with 8 bases left between them. The CDR3 region has the DNA TGCAGCGTTGTGGCGGGACAAGAGACCCAGTACTTC. This translates into CSVVAGQETQYF.

J is TRBJ2-1 and V is TRBV28; tentative D call: TRBD2 (6 bases). Trimming took 5 bases from V and 0 from J, leaving 14 bases between them. Germline assignment: CDR1 MDHEN and CDR2 SYDVKM. CDR3 length equals 16 residues. CDR3 in DNA: TGTGCCAGCAGTCGTCTAGCGCCGAGCTCCTACAATGAGCAGTTCTTC. Protein: CASSRLAPSSYNEQFF.

The CDR3 coding sequence is TGTGCCAGCAGCTTTAGCGGGCTCACAGATACGCAGTATTTT. Translation: CASSFSGLTDTQYF. The genes are TRBV5-4 and TRBJ2-3, with 7 bases identical to TRBD2. The V gene end was trimmed by 2 bases and the J gene end by 2 bases; junction bases not matched to a gene: 2. This CDR3 region has 14 residues. Germline CDR1 is SGHNT and CDR2 is YYREEE (reference sequence). The full variable domain, with the rest looked up from reference TRBV5-4 and TRBJ2-3, is ETGVTQSPTHLIKTRGQQVTLRCSSQSGHNTVSWYQQALGQGPQFIFQYYREEENGRGNFPPRFSGLQFPNYSSELNVNALELDDSALYLCASSFSGLTDTQYFGPGTRLTVL.

Concerning this clone: Other DNA sequences from this sample encode an identical CDR3 as well. This chain joins TRBV5-1 and TRBJ1-5; no firm D call. Germline V gene sequence: CDR1 SGHRS, CDR2 YFSETQ. V shed 2 bases and J shed 2 bases, with 8 bases lying between them. The CDR3 spans 14 residues. This CDR3 is CASSLEGGNQPQHF. Written as DNA, the CDR3 is TGCGCCAGCAGCTTAGAGGGAGGCAATCAGCCCCAGCATTTT.

CDR3 nucleotides: TGTGCCAGCAGTGGCCTTCGAGACAGGGTTCAGCCCCAGCATTTT. Amino acid sequence: CASSGLRDRVQPQHF. The rearrangement joins TRBV6-4 to TRBJ1-5; TRBD1 matches 7 bases. The CDR3 loop spans 15 amino acids. Trimming cost V 4 bases and J 6 bases; bases outside gene matches: 9. CDR1 and CDR2 (germline): MRHNA, SNTAGT.

J is TRBJ2-7 and V is TRBV19, with 8 bases lining up with TRBD1. After removal of 5 bases from V and 2 bases from J, the junction contained 5 bases not matched to a gene. The CDR3 sequence is 14 residues long. Germline V gene sequence: CDR1 LNHDA, CDR2 SQIVND (reference sequence). The CDR3 DNA is TGTGCCAGTAGTGACCCGGGACAGGCCTACGAGCAGTACTTC. Its translation: CASSDPGQAYEQYF.

The gene calls are TRBV5-1 and TRBJ1-3; 8 bases fit TRBD1. Germline CDR1 and CDR2: SGHRS and YFSETQ. The V segment lost 4 bases and the J segment 1 base; nucleotides outside the gene matches: 7. The CDR3 loop spans 16 amino acids. CDR3: CASSLYTGGSGNTIYF. Written as DNA, the CDR3 is TGCGCCAGCAGCCTATACACAGGGGGTTCTGGAAACACCATATATTTT.

This clone has only one observation. This chain uses TRBV20-1 with TRBJ2-5; no clear D gene. This CDR3 spans 11 amino acids. V was shortened by 6 bases and J by 9 bases, with 14 bases between the two germline ends. Germline V gene sequence: CDR1 DFQATT, CDR2 SNEGSKA (reference sequence). In DNA, the CDR3 is TGCAGTGCAAAAAGGACCGGGCCCCAGTACTTC. Translation gives CSAKRTGPQYF.

J is TRBJ1-2 and V is TRBV5-4, with D maybe TRBD1 (6 bases). V lost 5 bases, J lost 8 bases, and 16 bases lay in between. The CDR3 totals 13 residues. Germline CDR1 SGHNT, CDR2 YYREEE (reference sequence). In DNA form, the CDR3 reads TGTGCCAGCAGGCGAGGGGGGCCGGACGGCTACACCTTC. It translates to CASRRGGPDGYTF.

The CDR3: CASSATSGRADTQYF. The CDR3 DNA reads as TGCGCCAGCAGCGCGACTAGCGGGAGGGCAGATACGCAGTATTTT. J is TRBJ2-3 and V is TRBV4-1; 14 bases line up with TRBD2. The germline V gene has CDR1 MGHRA and CDR2 YSYEKL. CDR3 length: 15 residues. After removal of 5 bases from V and 4 bases from J, the junction contained 2 bases not matched to a gene.

V and J are TRBV29-1 and TRBJ1-5, with D tentatively TRBD1 (5 bases). From germline, CDR1 is SQVTM and CDR2 ANQGSEA. V shed 4 bases and J shed 4 bases, with 14 bases lying between them. This CDR3 has 14 amino acids. In DNA form, the CDR3 reads TGCAGCGTTGCTTCAGGGATAAGTAATCAGCCCCAGCATTTT. Its protein product is CSVASGISNQPQHF.

The sample holds a few counts of this clone. Written as DNA, the CDR3 is TGTGCCAGCAGTGACAGGGACTATGGCTACACCTTC. Amino acid sequence: CASSDRDYGYTF. V and J are TRBV25-1 and TRBJ1-2, with TRBD1 as a possible D gene (5 bases). Trimming pared 3 bases from V and 3 bases from J, leaving 5 bases between. Germline loops: CDR1 MGHDK, CDR2 SYGVNS. The CDR3 loop spans 12 amino acids.

V gene TRBV27 combines with J gene TRBJ2-2, with D unresolved. Trimming removed 3 bases at V and 5 bases at J, with 4 bases between. The germline CDR1 and CDR2 sequences are MNHEY and SMNVEV (reference sequence). The CDR3 spans 12 residues. As DNA, the CDR3 is TGTGCCAGCAGTTTGAGGACCGGGGAGCTGTTTTTT. It encodes CASSLRTGELFF.

The genes are TRBV5-4 and TRBJ1-6; possible D gene TRBD1, 6 bases. Germline assignment: CDR1 SGHNT and CDR2 YYREEE (reference sequence). CDR3 size: 16 residues. Trimming stripped 1 base from V and 5 bases from J, with 13 bases between. The CDR3 nucleotides read TGTGCCAGCAGCTTGTTACAGGGTCGGGATAATTCACCCCTCCACTTT. It is translated as CASSLLQGRDNSPLHF.

The chain combines TRBV5-1 with TRBJ2-5, with D perhaps TRBD2 (5 bases). The germline V gene encodes CDR1 SGHRS and CDR2 YFSETQ. The CDR3 is made up of 14 amino acids. The V end lost 1 base, the J end lost 3 bases, and 10 bases lay between the germline ends. The CDR3 sequence: CASSLTAVEETQYF. The CDR3 nucleotides read TGCGCCAGCAGCTTGACAGCGGTAGAAGAGACCCAGTACTTC.